The 12 T cell receptor beta chains given below trace back to one sample, sequenced in a study of human T cells and chemical hapten exposure. Time point noted: pre-sensitization, week 0. Treatment defined: therapeutic diphenylcyclopropenone sensitization with weekly scalp DPC. From the RACE reads, TCRdb called clonotypes with MiXCR, one entry per CDR3 protein. The data show about 380,000 distinct CDR3 sequences, with about 5.1% seen just once and about 2.5% held by the top ten. The material sequenced was whole blood, taken in connection with sensitization to the hapten diphenylcyclopropenone (DPC). These receptors all stem from a woman aged 45-59 years with alopecia areata. Some clones in this sample may be carry-over from other donors' samples.

In this sample, this clonotype turned up many times. The rearrangement uses TRBV12-3 or TRBV12-4 and TRBJ1-3; unclear D gene. Deletions cut 3 bases from V and 0 bases from J, with 6 bases between. The CDR3 covers 14 residues. The CDR3 bases are TGTGCCAGCAGTTTCGACCTCTCTGGAAACACCATATATTTT. As protein: CASSFDLSGNTIYF.

This clonotype was seen ten or more times. The CDR3 reads CASSLTSGYQETQYF. In nucleotides, the CDR3 is TGTGCCAGCAGCCTGACTAGCGGATATCAAGAGACCCAGTACTTC. This rearrangement joins TRBV3-1 to TRBJ2-5, with TRBD2 matching 9 bases. The CDR3 runs 15 residues. The germline gives CDR1 LGHDT, CDR2 YNNKEL (reference sequence). V was clipped by 4 bases and J by 2 bases; unmatched bases: 5.

This clonotype showed up just a few times. V is TRBV29-1 and J is TRBJ2-3; 10 bases map to TRBD2. V lost 5 bases and J lost 12; bases outside the gene matches: 8. CDR3 length: 12 amino acids. Germline V gives CDR1 SQVTM, CDR2 ANQGSEA. CDR3 region: CSVPSGGAAQYF. The CDR3 DNA is TGCAGCGTTCCCAGCGGGGGGGCGGCACAGTATTTT.

The rearrangement joins TRBV14 to TRBJ2-1, with D hard to call. This CDR3 has 12 amino acids. The germline V gene has CDR1 SGHDN and CDR2 FVKESK. V was pared by 0 bases and J by 12 bases, with 9 bases between. CDR3 amino acids: CASSQDRARQFF. The CDR3 DNA reads as TGTGCCAGCAGCCAAGACCGGGCTAGGCAGTTCTTC.

The table lists this clonotype with many counts. The gene calls are TRBV19 and TRBJ2-1; D remains unclear. Between the trimmed V and J ends, which lost 3 bases and 0 bases, there was a span of 9 bases. CDR1 and CDR2 from the germline V gene are LNHDA and SQIVND (reference sequence). The CDR3 extends over 15 amino acids. CDR3 DNA: TGTGCCAGTAGTATTAGGATGAGCTCCTACAATGAGCAGTTCTTC. This sequence encodes CASSIRMSSYNEQFF.

The V and J genes are TRBV12-3 or TRBV12-4 and TRBJ2-7; no clear D gene. There are 13 residues in the CDR3. V lost 5 bases and J lost 3, with 11 bases in between. This CDR3 reads CASSQNSYYEQYF. Written as DNA, the CDR3 is TGTGCCAGCAGTCAAAACTCCTACTACGAGCAGTACTTC.

This clonotype has a count of ten or more. This chain joins TRBV30 and TRBJ1-2, with D possibly matching TRBD1 (6 bases). Germline V gene lookup returns CDR1 GTSNPN and CDR2 SVGIG (reference sequence). CDR3 length equals 12 residues. The ends were cut back, 5 bases at V and 5 bases at J, with 12 bases in the middle. CDR3 nucleotides: TGTGCCTGGGCGGACAGCGCGTATGGCTACACCTTC. Translated: CAWADSAYGYTF.

The chain links TRBV19 to TRBJ2-1; the D gene could be TRBD1 or TRBD2 (6 bases each). CDR1 and CDR2 from the germline V gene are LNHDA and SQIVND (reference sequence). Trimming removed 4 bases at V and 7 bases at J, with 17 bases between. This CDR3 has 15 amino acids. The CDR3 loop reads CASSTPYREENEQFF. As DNA, the CDR3 is TGTGCCAGTAGTACCCCTTACAGGGAGGAAAATGAGCAGTTCTTC.

There are a few counts of this clonotype. The V call is TRBV4-3, the J call TRBJ2-1; perhaps TRBD2 as D (5 bases). V shed 0 bases and J shed 9 bases, with 18 bases lying between them. The CDR3 has 16 residues. Per the germline V gene, CDR1 is LGHNA and CDR2 is YSLEER. Written as DNA, the CDR3 is TGCGCCAGCAGCCAAGATCTTACCGGGAAGGGCGGTGAGCAGTTCTTC. Translated, it gives CASSQDLTGKGGEQFF.

In this sample, this clonotype turned up many times. The V call is TRBV2, the J call TRBJ1-5; no clear D. CDR3 length: 13 amino acids. Germline V gene data show CDR1 as SNHLY and CDR2 as FYNNEI. The germline V and J ends were trimmed by 3 bases and 2 bases, with 5 bases remaining between them. CDR3 loop: CASSDLRNQPQHF. DNA of the CDR3: TGTGCCAGCAGTGACCTCCGCAATCAGCCCCAGCATTTT.

This clonotype came up once. The genes are TRBV7-2 and TRBJ1-1; no definite D call. Trimming removed 0 bases at V and 1 base at J, with 9 bases between. Germline V gives CDR1 SGHTA, CDR2 FQGNSA. The CDR3 covers 15 residues. The CDR3, as DNA: TGTGCCAGCAGCTTAGCGGTCGGAAGGAACACTGAAGCTTTCTTT. Protein sequence: CASSLAVGRNTEAFF.

J is TRBJ1-2 and V is TRBV6-6, with 7 nucleotides matching TRBD1. The CDR3 runs 15 residues. CDR1 is MNHNY and CDR2 is SVGAGI in the germline V gene (reference sequence). Unmatched junction bases numbered 5, after V lost 2 bases and J lost 2 bases. Here the CDR3 reads CASSYPRQGNYGYTF. CDR3 sequence (DNA): TGTGCCAGCAGTTACCCGAGACAGGGAAACTATGGCTACACCTTC.